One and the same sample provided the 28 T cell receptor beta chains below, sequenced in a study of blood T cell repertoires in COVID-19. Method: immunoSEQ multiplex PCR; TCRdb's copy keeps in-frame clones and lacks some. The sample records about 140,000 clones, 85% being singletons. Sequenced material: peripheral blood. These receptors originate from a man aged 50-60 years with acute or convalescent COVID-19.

The CDR3 DNA sequence: TGTGCCAGCAGTTGGGGCACGAATGGCTACACCTTC. This codes for CASSWGTNGYTF. This rearrangement joins TRBV28 to TRBJ1-2; D is perhaps TRBD1 (5 bases). Germline lookup yields CDR1 MDHEN and CDR2 SYDVKM. Trimming left V 4 bases short and J 6 bases short, with 9 bases between. CDR3 length: 12 residues.

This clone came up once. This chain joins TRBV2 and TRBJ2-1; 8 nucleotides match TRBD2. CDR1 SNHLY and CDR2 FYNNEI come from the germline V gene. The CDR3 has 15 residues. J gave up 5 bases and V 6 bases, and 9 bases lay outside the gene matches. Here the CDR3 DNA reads TGTGCCAGCAGGAAGTCAAGAGCGGGGGACAATGAGCAGTTCTTC. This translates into CASRKSRAGDNEQFF.

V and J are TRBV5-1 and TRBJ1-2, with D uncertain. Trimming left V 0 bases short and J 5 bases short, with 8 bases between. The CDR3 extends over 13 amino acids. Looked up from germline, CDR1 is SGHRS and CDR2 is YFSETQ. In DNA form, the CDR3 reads TGCGCCAGCAGCTTGGCCGAGGATTATGGCTACACCTTC. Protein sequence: CASSLAEDYGYTF.

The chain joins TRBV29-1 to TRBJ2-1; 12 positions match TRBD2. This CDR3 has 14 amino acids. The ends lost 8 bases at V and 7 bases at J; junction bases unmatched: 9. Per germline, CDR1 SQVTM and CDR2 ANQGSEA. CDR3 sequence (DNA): TGCAGCACGCCCCTAGCGGGGGGGAGGAATGAGCAGTTCTTC. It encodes CSTPLAGGRNEQFF.

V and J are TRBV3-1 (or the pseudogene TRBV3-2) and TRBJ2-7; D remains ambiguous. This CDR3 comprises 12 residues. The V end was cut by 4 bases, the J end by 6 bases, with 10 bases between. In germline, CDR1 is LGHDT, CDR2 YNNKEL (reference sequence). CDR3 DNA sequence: TGTGCCAGCAGCCCGGGTGGTGGCGAGCAGTACTTC. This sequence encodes CASSPGGGEQYF.

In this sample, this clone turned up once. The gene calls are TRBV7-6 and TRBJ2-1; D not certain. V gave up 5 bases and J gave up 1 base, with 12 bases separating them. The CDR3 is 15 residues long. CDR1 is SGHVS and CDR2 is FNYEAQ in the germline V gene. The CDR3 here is CASSGSSRSYNEQFF. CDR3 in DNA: TGTGCCAGCAGCGGTAGCAGTCGGTCCTACAATGAGCAGTTCTTC.

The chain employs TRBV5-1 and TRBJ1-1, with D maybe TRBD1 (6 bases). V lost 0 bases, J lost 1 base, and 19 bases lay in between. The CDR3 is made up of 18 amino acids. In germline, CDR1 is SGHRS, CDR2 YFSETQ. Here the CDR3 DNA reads TGCGCCAGCAGCTTGGCCAACTACGGGGGGCGGCGGAACACTGAAGCTTTCTTT. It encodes CASSLANYGGRRNTEAFF.

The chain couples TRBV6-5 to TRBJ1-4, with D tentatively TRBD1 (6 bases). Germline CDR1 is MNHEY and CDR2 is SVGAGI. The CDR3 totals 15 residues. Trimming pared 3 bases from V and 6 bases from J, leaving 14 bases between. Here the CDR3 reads CASSYSGTTDEKLFF. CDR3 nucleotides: TGTGCCAGCAGTTATTCCGGGACAACCGATGAAAAACTGTTTTTT.

CDR3 DNA sequence: TGCGCCAGCAGCTTCTCAGTGTCGAGGAGCTCTGGAAACACCATATATTTT. Translation gives CASSFSVSRSSGNTIYF. This sequence joins TRBV5-1 and TRBJ1-3; D unclear. This CDR3 spans 17 amino acids. V dropped 2 bases and J dropped 0 bases, with 15 bases sitting between them. The germline V gene encodes CDR1 SGHRS and CDR2 YFSETQ.

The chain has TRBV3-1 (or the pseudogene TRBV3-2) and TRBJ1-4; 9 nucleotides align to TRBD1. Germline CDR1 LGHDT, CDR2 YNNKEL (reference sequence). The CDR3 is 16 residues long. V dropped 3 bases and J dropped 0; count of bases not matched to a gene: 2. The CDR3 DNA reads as TGTGCCAGCAGCCAGGACAGGGGAACAACTAATGAAAAACTGTTTTTT. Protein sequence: CASSQDRGTTNEKLFF.

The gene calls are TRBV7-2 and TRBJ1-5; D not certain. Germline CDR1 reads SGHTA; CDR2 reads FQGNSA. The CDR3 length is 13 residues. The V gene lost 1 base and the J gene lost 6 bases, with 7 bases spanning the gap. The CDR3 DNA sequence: TGTGCCAGCAGCTTAGGGGCGGGTCAGCCCCAGCATTTT. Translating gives CASSLGAGQPQHF.

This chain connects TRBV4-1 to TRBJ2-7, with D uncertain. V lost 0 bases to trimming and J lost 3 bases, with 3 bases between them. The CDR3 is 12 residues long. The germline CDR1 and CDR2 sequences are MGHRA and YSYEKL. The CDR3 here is CASSQDSYEQYF. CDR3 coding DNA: TGCGCCAGCAGCCAAGATAGCTACGAGCAGTACTTC.

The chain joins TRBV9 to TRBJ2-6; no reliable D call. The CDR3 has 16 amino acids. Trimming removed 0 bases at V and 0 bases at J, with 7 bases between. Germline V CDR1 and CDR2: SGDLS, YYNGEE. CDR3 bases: TGTGCCAGCAGCGTAGGTCCCCTCTCTGGGGCCAACGTCCTGACTTTC. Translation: CASSVGPLSGANVLTF.

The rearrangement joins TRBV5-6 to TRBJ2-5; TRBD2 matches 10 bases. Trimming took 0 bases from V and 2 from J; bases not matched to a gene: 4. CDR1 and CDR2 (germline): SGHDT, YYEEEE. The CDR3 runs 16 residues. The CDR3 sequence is CASSLGIAGGQETQYF. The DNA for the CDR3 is TGTGCCAGCAGCTTGGGGATAGCGGGGGGTCAAGAGACCCAGTACTTC.

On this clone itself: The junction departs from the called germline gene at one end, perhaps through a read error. CDR3 sequence (DNA): TGTGCTAGCAGTCCGGCGAGGGGGTCTACTGAAGCTTTCTTT. Protein product: CASSPARGSTEAFF. The chain joins TRBV7-7 to TRBJ1-1, with a tentative D call TRBD1 (6 bases). The CDR3 totals 14 residues. Germline V lookup: CDR1 SSHAT, CDR2 FNYEAQ (reference sequence). Complete variable domain (other parts from reference TRBV7-7 and TRBJ1-1): GAGVSQSPRYKVTKRGQDVTLRCDPISSHATLYWYQQALGQGPEFLTYFNYEAQPDKSGLPSDRFSAERPEGSISTLTIQRTEQRDSAMYRCASSPARGSTEAFFGQGTRLTVV.

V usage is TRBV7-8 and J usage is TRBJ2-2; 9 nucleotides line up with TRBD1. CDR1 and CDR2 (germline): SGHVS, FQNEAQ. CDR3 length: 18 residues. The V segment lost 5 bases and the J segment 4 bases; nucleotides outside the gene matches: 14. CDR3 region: CASSLYGTGIAITGELFF. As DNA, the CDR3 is TGTGCCAGCAGCCTATACGGGACAGGGATAGCGATCACCGGGGAGCTGTTTTTT.

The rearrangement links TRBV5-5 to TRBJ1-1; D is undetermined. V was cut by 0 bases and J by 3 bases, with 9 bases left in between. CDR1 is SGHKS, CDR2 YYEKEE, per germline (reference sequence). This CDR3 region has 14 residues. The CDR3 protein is CASSLVGFDTEAFF. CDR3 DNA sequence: TGTGCCAGCAGCTTGGTGGGCTTTGACACTGAAGCTTTCTTT.

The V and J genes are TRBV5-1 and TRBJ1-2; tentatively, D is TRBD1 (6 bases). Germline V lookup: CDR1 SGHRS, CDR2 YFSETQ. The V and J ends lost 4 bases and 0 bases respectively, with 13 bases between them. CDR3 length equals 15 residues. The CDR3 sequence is CASSPAGAANYGYTF. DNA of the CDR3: TGCGCCAGCAGCCCTGCAGGGGCGGCTAACTATGGCTACACCTTC. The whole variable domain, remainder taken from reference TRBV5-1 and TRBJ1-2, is KAGVTQTPRYLIKTRGQQVTLSCSPISGHRSVSWYQQTPGQGLQFLFEYFSETQRNKGNFPGRFSGRQFSNSRSEMNVSTLELGDSALYLCASSPAGAANYGYTFGSGTRLTVV.

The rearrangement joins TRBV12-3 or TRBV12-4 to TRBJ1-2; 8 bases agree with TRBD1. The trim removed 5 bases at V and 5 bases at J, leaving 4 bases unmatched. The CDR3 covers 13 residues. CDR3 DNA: TGTGCCAGCAGTAGACAGGGGAGGTATGGCTACACCTTC. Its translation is CASSRQGRYGYTF.

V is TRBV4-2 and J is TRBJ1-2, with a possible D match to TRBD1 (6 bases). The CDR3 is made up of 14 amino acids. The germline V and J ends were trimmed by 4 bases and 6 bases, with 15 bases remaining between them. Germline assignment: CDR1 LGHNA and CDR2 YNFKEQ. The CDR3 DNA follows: TGTGCCAGCAGCCTAGACACAGGGAACGATGGCTACACCTTC. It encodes CASSLDTGNDGYTF.

The CDR3 sequence is CASTSRSQGRSGELFF. Written as DNA, the CDR3 is TGTGCCAGCACCTCTAGGTCACAGGGGAGGTCCGGGGAGCTGTTTTTT. This chain connects TRBV7-8 to TRBJ2-2; D perhaps matches TRBD1 (7 bases). The CDR3 extends over 16 amino acids. Per germline, CDR1 SGHVS and CDR2 FQNEAQ. Trimming took 7 bases from V and 6 from J, leaving 21 bases between them.

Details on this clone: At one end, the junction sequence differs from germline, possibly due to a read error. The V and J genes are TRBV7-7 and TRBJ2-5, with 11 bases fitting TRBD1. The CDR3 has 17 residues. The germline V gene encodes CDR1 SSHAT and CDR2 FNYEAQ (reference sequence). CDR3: CASSVEAGTGGRETQYF. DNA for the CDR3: TGTGCTAGCAGCGTCGAAGCCGGGACAGGGGGAAGAGAGACCCAGTACTTC.

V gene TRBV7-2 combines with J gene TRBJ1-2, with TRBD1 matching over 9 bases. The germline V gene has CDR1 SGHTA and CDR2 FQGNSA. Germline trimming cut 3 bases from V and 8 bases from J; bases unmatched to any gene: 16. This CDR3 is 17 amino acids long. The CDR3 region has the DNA TGTGCCAGCAGCTTGCTACCGCCGGGACAGGGAATGGGAGGCTACACCTTC. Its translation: CASSLLPPGQGMGGYTF.

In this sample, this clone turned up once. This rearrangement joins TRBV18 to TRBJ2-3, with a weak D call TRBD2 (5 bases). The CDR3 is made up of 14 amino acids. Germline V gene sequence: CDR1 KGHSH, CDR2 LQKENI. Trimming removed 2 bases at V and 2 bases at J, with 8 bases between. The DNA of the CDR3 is TGTGCCAGCTCACCATACGGGGACACAGATACGCAGTATTTT. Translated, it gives CASSPYGDTDTQYF.

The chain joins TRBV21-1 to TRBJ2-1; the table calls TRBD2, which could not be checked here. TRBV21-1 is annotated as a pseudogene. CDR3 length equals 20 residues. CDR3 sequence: CASSYLAYLAGGPDDNEQFF. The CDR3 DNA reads TGTGCCAGCAGCTACCTTGCTTATCTAGCGGGAGGGCCGGACGACAATGAGCAGTTCTTC.

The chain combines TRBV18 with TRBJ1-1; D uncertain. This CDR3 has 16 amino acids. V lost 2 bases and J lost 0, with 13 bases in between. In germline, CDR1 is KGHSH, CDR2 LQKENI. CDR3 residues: CASSPTSSGLNTEAFF. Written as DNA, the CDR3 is TGTGCCAGCTCACCAACCTCCTCGGGTCTGAACACTGAAGCTTTCTTT.

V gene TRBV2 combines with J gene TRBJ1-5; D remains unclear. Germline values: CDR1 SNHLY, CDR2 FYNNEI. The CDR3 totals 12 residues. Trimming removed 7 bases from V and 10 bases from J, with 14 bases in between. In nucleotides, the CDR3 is TGTGCCAGCAACCTACTTCGGGGACCCCAGCATTTT. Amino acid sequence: CASNLLRGPQHF.

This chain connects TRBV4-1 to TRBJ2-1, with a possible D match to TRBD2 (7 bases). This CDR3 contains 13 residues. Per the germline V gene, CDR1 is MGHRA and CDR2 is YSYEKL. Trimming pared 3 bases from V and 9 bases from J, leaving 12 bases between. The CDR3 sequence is CASSQRGRGEQFF. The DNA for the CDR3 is TGCGCCAGCAGCCAGAGGGGGAGGGGTGAGCAGTTCTTC.